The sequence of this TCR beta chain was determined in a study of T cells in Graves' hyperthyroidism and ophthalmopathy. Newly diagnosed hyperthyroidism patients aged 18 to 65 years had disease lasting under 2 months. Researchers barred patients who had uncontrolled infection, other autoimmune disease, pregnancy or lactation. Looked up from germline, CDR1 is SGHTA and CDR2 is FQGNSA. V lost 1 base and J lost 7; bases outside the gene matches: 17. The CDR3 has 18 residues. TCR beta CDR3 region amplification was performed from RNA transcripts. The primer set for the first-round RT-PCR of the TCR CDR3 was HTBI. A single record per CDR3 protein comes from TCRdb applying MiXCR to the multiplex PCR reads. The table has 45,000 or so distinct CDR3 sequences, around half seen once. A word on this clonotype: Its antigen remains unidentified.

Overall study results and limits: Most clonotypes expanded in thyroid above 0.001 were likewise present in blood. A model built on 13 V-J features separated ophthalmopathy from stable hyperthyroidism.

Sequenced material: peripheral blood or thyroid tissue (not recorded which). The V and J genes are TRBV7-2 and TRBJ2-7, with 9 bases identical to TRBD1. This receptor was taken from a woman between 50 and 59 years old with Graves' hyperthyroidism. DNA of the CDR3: TGTGCCAGCAGCTTAGAACCGGGTCCGGGACGGGACAGGGTTGAGCAGTACTTC. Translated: CASSLEPGPGRDRVEQYF. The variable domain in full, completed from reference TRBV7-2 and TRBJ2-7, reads GAGVSQSPSNKVTEKGKDVELRCDPISGHTALYWYRQSLGQGLEFLIYFQGNSAPDKSGLPSDRFSAERTGGSVSTLTIQRTQQEDSAVYLCASSLEPGPGRDRVEQYFGPGTRLTVT.